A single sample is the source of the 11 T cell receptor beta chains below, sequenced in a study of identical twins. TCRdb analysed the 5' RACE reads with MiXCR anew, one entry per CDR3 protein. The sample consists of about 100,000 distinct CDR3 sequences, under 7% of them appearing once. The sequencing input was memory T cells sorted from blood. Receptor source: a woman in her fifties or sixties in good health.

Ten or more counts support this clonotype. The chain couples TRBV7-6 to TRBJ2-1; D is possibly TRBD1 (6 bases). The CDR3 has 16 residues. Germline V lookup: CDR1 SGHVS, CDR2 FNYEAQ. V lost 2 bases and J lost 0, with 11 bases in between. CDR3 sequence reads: CASSLPQGSSYNEQFF. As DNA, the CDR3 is TGTGCCAGCAGCTTACCACAGGGTAGCTCCTACAATGAGCAGTTCTTC.

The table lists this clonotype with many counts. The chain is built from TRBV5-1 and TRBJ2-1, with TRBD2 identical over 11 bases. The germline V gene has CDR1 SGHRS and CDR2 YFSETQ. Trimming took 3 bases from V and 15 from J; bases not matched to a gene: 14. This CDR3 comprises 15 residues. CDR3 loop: CASSSKLAGGPGPFF. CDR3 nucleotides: TGCGCCAGCAGCTCCAAATTAGCGGGAGGGCCTGGGCCGTTCTTC.

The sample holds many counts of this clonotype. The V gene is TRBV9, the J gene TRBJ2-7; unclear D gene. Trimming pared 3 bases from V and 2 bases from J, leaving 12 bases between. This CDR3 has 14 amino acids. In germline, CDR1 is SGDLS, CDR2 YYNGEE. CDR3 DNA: TGTGCCAGCAGCGAGGGAACAGTTACCTACGAGCAGTACTTC. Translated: CASSEGTVTYEQYF.

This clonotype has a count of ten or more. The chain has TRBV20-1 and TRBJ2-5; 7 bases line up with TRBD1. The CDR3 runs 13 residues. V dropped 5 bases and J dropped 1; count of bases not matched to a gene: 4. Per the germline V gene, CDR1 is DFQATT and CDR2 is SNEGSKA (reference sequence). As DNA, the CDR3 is TGCAGTGCTGTCGGGACAGCCCAAGAGACCCAGTACTTC. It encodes CSAVGTAQETQYF.

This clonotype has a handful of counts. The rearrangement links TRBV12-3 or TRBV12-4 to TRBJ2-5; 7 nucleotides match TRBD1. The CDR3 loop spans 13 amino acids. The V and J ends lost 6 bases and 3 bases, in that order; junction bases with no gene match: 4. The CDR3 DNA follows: TGTGCCAGCAGACGCGGACAGGAAGAGACCCAGTACTTC. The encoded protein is CASRRGQEETQYF.

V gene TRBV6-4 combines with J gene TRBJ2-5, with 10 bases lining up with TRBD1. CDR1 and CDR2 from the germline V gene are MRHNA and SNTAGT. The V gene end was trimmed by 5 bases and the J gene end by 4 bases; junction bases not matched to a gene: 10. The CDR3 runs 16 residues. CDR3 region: CASSSGTGAGGETQYF. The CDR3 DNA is TGTGCCAGCAGTTCCGGGACAGGGGCCGGGGGAGAGACCCAGTACTTC.

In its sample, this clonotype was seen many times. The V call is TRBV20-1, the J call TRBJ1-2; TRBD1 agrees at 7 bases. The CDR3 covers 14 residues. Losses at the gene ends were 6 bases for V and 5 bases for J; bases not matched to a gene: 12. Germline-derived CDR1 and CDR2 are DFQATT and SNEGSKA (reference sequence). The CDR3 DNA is TGCAGTGCCCCGGCCCGACAGGGCTTTTATGGCTACACCTTC. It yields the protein CSAPARQGFYGYTF.

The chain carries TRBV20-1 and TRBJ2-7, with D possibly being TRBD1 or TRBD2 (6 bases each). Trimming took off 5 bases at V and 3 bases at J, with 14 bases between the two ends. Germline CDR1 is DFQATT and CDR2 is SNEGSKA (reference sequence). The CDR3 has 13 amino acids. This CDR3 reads CSALKGGNYEQYF. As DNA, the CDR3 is TGCAGTGCTTTGAAGGGGGGAAACTACGAGCAGTACTTC.

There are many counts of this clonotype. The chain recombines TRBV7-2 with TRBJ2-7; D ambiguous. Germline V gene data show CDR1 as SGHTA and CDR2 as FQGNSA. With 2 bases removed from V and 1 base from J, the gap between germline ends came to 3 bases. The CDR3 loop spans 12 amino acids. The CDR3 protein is CASSLSSYEQYF. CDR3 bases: TGTGCCAGCAGCTTAAGTTCCTACGAGCAGTACTTC.

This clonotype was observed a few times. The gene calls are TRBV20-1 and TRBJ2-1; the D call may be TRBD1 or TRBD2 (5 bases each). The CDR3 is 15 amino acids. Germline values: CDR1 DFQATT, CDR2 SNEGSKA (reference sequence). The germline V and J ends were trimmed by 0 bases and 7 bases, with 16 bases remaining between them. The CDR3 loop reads CSARDRRTGANEQFF. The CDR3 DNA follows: TGCAGTGCTAGAGATCGTCGGACTGGGGCGAATGAGCAGTTCTTC.

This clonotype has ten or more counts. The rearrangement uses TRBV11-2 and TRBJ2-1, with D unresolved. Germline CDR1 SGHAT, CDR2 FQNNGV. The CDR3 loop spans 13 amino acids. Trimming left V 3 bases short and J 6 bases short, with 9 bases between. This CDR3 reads CASSFDNVNEQFF. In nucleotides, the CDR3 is TGTGCCAGCAGCTTTGATAACGTCAATGAGCAGTTCTTC.